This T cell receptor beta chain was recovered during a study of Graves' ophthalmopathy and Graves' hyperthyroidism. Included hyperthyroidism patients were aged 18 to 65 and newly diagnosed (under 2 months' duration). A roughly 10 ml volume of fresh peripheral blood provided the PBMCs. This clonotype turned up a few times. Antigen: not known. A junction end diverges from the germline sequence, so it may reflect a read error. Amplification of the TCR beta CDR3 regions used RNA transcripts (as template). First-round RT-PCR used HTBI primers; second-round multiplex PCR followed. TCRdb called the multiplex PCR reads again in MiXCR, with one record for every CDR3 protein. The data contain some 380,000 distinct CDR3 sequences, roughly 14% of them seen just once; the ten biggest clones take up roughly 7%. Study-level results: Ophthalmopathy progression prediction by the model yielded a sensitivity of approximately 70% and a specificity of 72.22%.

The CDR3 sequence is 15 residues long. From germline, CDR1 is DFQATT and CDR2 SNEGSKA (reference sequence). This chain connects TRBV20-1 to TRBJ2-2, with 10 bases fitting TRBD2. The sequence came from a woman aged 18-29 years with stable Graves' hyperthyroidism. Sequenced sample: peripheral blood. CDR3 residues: CSARELAGHTRELFF. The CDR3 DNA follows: TGCAGTGCTAGAGAACTAGCGGGGCACACCAGGGAGCTGTTTTTT.